The TCR beta chain described here comes from a study of T cells in Graves' hyperthyroidism and ophthalmopathy. The CDR3 has 15 amino acids. The V gene's germline CDR1 is SGHRS and CDR2 YFSETQ. V lost 6 bases and J lost 0, with 15 bases in between. This clonotype has a count of ten or more. Amplification yielded TCR beta CDR3 regions, with RNA transcripts as the source. HTBI primers were employed in a first-round RT-PCR of the TCR CDR3. MiXCR was run by TCRdb on the multiplex PCR reads, yielding one entry per CDR3 protein. The table includes around 350,000 distinct CDR3 sequences, approximately 19% detected once.

This receptor was obtained from a woman under 30 with Graves' hyperthyroidism. The sequencing sample was made of blood. The chain is built from TRBV5-1 and TRBJ1-2; a possible D gene is TRBD1 (6 bases). The chain's CDR3 is CASTGVGTTNYGYTF. As DNA, the CDR3 is TGCGCCAGCACGGGAGTTGGGACAACTAACTATGGCTACACCTTC. The entire variable domain, with the rest obtained from reference TRBV5-1 and TRBJ1-2, is as follows: KAGVTQTPRYLIKTRGQQVTLSCSPISGHRSVSWYQQTPGQGLQFLFEYFSETQRNKGNFPGRFSGRQFSNSRSEMNVSTLELGDSALYLCASTGVGTTNYGYTFGSGTRLTVV.